This TCR beta chain was sequenced for a study of cytomegalovirus exposure and HLA in healthy donors. Study-level points and caveats: The Asian-associated ancestry cluster reportedly had fewer N-insertions than the 666-donor mean in a later analysis. Cytomegalovirus association was assigned to about 150 TCR beta chains. One variant, a missense change in DCLRE1C, was linked in a later analysis to TCR beta V- and J-gene trimming.

The PCR made use of 60 Vbeta and 13 Jbeta primers. Here immunoSEQ multiplex PCR was the method, and the copy in TCRdb shows in-frame clones only, minus some. This listing includes approximately 190,000 clones. This CDR3 is built from 11 residues. V lost 7 bases, J lost 3 bases, and 2 bases stayed unmatched. Germline-derived CDR1 and CDR2 are SQVTM and ANQGSEA. Concerning this clone itself: The antigen is not known.

The sequenced sample was PBMCs. The chain employs TRBV29-1 and TRBJ2-7, with TRBD1 identical over 8 bases. This clonotype was sampled from a boy younger than 18 in good health and CMV-seronegative. For the CDR3, the DNA is TGCAGCGGAGGACAGGGCTACGAGCAGTACTTC. Translation gives CSGGQGYEQYF.